The rows below give T cell receptor beta chains drawn from one sample of a study of PD-1 blockade in classical Hodgkin lymphoma. Assay used: immunoSEQ multiplex PCR; TCRdb lists only in-frame clones, some missing. The data contain about 36,000 clones, roughly three quarters of them seen just once; the ten biggest clones take up roughly 13%. The specimen comprised peripheral blood mononuclear cells (PBMCs), sampled before the second cycle of nivolumab. Source of these receptors: a human donor with classical Hodgkin lymphoma. Each CDR3 is given with its conserved first and last residue. The D gene is left open where the match is weak.

TRBV25-1	TRBJ2-6	NA	CASSELWSSGANVLTF
TRBV7-3	TRBJ1-6	TRBD1	CASSLNTGGSPLHF
TRBV9	TRBJ2-7	TRBD2	CASSPGLAQFYEQYF
TRBV18	TRBJ2-7	NA	CASSPSSGYYEQYF
TRBV20-1	TRBJ1-2	NA	CSARNYGYTF
TRBV6-6	TRBJ2-2	NA	CASTGPSSNTGELFF
TRBV7-9	TRBJ1-1	NA	CASKEQNTEAFF
TRBV7-2	TRBJ2-7	TRBD2	CASSLGLAASYEQYF
TRBV7-3	TRBJ2-5	NA	CASSFGGYQETQYF
TRBV30	TRBJ2-5	TRBD1	CAWSFRTGQETQYF
TRBV27	TRBJ1-5	NA	CASSPLSLGEPQHF
TRBV18	TRBJ1-2	NA	CASSPRDVTGYTF
TRBV6-5	TRBJ1-1	NA	CASSSLTQGTEAFF
TRBV6-1	TRBJ2-5	TRBD1	CASSESAGGGTQYF
TRBV15	TRBJ2-5	NA	CATSRDRGGLGETQYF
TRBV28	TRBJ2-1	TRBD1	CASSLPTGTGFNEQFF
TRBV14	TRBJ1-2	NA	CASSQDRVYGYTF
TRBV7-2	TRBJ1-3	NA	CASSPGLNSGNTIYF
TRBV5-1	TRBJ2-3	TRBD2	CASSSGLAGARTDTQYF
TRBV5-3	TRBJ1-5	NA	CARSLGQSPQSFYSNQPQHF
TRBV28	TRBJ1-4	NA	CASSSLIDRFNEKLFF
TRBV18	TRBJ2-1	TRBD2	CASSPQRLAGSYNEQFF
TRBV11-3	TRBJ1-1	NA	CASSLVPNTEAFF
TRBV5-8	TRBJ1-6	TRBD1	CASSFWTGNNSPLHF
TRBV6-1	TRBJ2-7	TRBD1	CASRTPGTGGYEQYF